The clone carrying this T cell receptor beta chain came up a few times. Its antigen remains unknown. As the library was built, unique molecular identifiers were attached to individual cDNA molecules. TCRdb passed the RACE reads through MiXCR, listing each CDR3 protein once. The profile covers about 100,000 distinct CDR3 sequences, with about 10% appearing a single time and roughly 2.2% taken by the ten largest. The source of the sample is a study of human T cells and chemical hapten exposure. On the study more broadly: Patients having alopecia areata, totalis or universalis were mostly female.

Study results and limitations: With DPC sensitization, TCRs exceeding 1 in 1000 frequency showed no change.

CDR1 and CDR2 (germline): SGHVS, FQNEAQ. V was trimmed by 0 bases and J by 5 bases, leaving 10 bases between them. The CDR3 totals 14 residues. The time point: patch test 1, 2 weeks after DPC sensitization. The treatment: therapeutic diphenylcyclopropenone sensitization with weekly scalp DPC. The receptor was derived from a man aged 40-49 years with alopecia areata. Some clones in this sample may be carry-over from other donors' samples. This rearrangement joins TRBV7-8 to TRBJ2-5, with D possibly matching TRBD2 (5 bases). The material sequenced was whole blood, taken in connection with sensitization to the hapten diphenylcyclopropenone (DPC). The CDR3 protein is CASSLAQLAETQYF. For the CDR3, the DNA is TGTGCCAGCAGCTTAGCGCAGCTAGCCGAGACCCAGTACTTC.